This T cell receptor (beta chain) came from a study of blood T cell repertoires in COVID-19. Study-level background: Collection of acute and convalescent COVID-19 samples took place in the United States, Italy and Spain.

Original analysis: Amplifying reference gene primers gave estimates of nucleated cell counts. Only in-frame clones appear in the TCRdb table, and some are missing; sequencing was by immunoSEQ multiplex PCR. V and J calls and clone size are as listed in that table; D and trimming were resolved from the DNA. The sample records about 330,000 clones, roughly 85% being singletons. Between the trimmed V and J ends, which lost 2 bases and 0 bases, there was a span of 16 bases. The V gene's germline CDR1 is LNHDA and CDR2 SQIVND (reference sequence). The CDR3 is 17 amino acids. This clone was counted a few times.

This chain uses TRBV19 with TRBJ1-1; D is unclear. The sequence came from a woman in her 30s who had recovered from COVID-19. The material sequenced was PBMCs or T cells enriched from blood (not recorded which). The CDR3 reads CASSIKPDWVMNTEAFF. CDR3 sequence (DNA): TGTGCCAGTAGTATAAAACCCGACTGGGTGATGAACACTGAAGCTTTCTTT. The whole variable domain, filled in from reference TRBV19 and TRBJ1-1, reads DGGITQSPKYLFRKEGQNVTLSCEQNLNHDAMYWYRQDPGQGLRLIYYSQIVNDFQKGDIAEGYSVSREKKESFPLTVTSAQKNPTAFYLCASSIKPDWVMNTEAFFGQGTRLTVV.